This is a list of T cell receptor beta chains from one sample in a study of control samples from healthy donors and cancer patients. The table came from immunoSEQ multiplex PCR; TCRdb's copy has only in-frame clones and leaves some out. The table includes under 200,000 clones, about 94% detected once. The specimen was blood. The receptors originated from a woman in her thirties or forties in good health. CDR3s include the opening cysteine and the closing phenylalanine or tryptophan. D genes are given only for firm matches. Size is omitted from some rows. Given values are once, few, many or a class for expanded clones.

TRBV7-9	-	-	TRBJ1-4	TGTGCCAGCAGCATAGACAGTGCGGAGGGACTGTTTTTT	CASSIDSAEGLFF
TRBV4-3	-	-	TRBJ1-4	TGCGCCAGCAGCACGGGAGGGGTGTCTAAGGGAGAAAAACTGTTTTTT	CASSTGGVSKGEKLFF
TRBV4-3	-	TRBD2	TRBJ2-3	TGCGCCAGCAGCCAAGAATTCAGCGGGGTACGTGATACGCAGTATTTT	CASSQEFSGVRDTQYF
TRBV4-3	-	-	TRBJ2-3	TGCGCCAGCAGCCAAGAACCCTTGTCAGATACGCAGTATTTT	CASSQEPLSDTQYF
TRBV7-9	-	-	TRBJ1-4	TGTGCCAGCAGCTCCTCGGGGAATAATGAAAAACTGTTTTTT	CASSSSGNNEKLFF
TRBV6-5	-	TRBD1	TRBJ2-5	TGTGCCAGCAGTCGGACAGGGGTGATAGAGACCCAGTACTTC	CASSRTGVIETQYF
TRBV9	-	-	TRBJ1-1	TGTGCCAGCAGCGCACAGCTTTACACTGAAGCTTTCTTT	CASSAQLYTEAFF
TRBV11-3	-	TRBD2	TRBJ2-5	TGTGCCAGCAGCTTAGATAGCGGGAGCGGGGAGACCCAGTACTTC	CASSLDSGSGETQYF
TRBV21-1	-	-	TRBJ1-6	TGTGCCAGCAGCCAGAGGTTACACCGCTATAATTCACCCCTCCACTTT	CASSQRLHRYNSPLHF
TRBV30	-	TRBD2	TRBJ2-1	TGTGCCTGGAGTCCAGCGGGAGGCTCCTACAATGAGCAGTTCTTC	CAWSPAGGSYNEQFF
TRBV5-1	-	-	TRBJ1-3	TGCGCCAGCAGCGGTGGAGGGGTGATCTCTGGAAACACCATATATTTT	CASSGGGVISGNTIYF
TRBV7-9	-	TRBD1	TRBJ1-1	TGTGCCAGCAGCTCCGGACAGGGAGCCACTGAAGCTTTCTTT	CASSSGQGATEAFF
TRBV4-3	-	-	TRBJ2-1	TGCGCCAGCAGCCAAGTTTTGGGCTGCCAGCACTACAATGAGCAGTTCTTC	CASSQVLGCQHYNEQFF
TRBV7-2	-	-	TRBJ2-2	TGTGCCAGCAGCTTCAACACCGGGGAGCTGTTTTTT	CASSFNTGELFF
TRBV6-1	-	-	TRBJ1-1	TGTGCCAGCAGTGAGCAGGGGTATACTGAAGCTTTCTTT	CASSEQGYTEAFF
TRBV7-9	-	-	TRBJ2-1	TGTGCCAGCAGCCCACCGAGTTCTCTTAGTGAGCAGTTCTTC	CASSPPSSLSEQFF
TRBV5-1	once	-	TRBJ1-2	TGCGCCAGCAGTAGCGCGGACTATGGCTACACCTTC	CASSSADYGYTF
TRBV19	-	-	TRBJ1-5	TGTGCCAGTAGTAGTGAGAGGGATCAGCCCCAGCATTTT	CASSSERDQPQHF
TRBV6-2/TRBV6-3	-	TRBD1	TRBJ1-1	TGTGCCAGCAGTGATCCCGGGACAGGGGAAACTGAAGCTTTCTTT	CASSDPGTGETEAFF
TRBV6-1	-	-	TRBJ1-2	TGTGCCAGCAGTGATCTAAACCCCGATCAGTGGAATGGCTACACCTTC	CASSDLNPDQWNGYTF
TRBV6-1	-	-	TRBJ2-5	TGTGCCAGCAGTGTGTCCCTGAGAGTCGGAGGGGTTTACGGGACCCAGTACTTC	CASSVSLRVGGVYGTQYF
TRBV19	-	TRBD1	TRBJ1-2	TGTGCCAGTAGTGCGAGACAGGGAGGGAGCTATGGCTACACCTTC	CASSARQGGSYGYTF
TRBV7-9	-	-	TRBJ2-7	TGTGCCAGCAGCCCAACGAACACAGGGAGCGAGCAGTACTTC	CASSPTNTGSEQYF
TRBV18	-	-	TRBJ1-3	TGTGCCAGCTCGCTGGAATCCGGACCTGGAAACACCATATATTTT	CASSLESGPGNTIYF
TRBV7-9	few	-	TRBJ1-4	TGTGCCAGCAGCTTAGACGGGAGCTGGGTTGGGGAAAAACTGTTTTTT	CASSLDGSWVGEKLFF
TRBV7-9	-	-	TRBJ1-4	TGTGCCAGCAGCTTATCTCTTAATGAAAAACTGTTTTTT	CASSLSLNEKLFF
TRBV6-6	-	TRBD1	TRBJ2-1	TGTGCCACGAGGGACAGCTACAATGAGCAGTTCTTC	CATRDSYNEQFF
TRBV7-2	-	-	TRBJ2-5	TGTGCCAGCAGCTTATCTATCCAAGAGACCCAGTACTTC	CASSLSIQETQYF
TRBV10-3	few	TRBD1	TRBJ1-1	TGTGCCATCAAGGCAGGGGGCACTGAAGCTTTCTTT	CAIKAGGTEAFF
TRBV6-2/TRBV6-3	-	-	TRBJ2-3	TGTGCCAGCAGTAGGGCATCCAGCACAGATACGCAGTATTTT	CASSRASSTDTQYF